This TCR beta chain was observed in a study of shared clonotypes between healthy human individuals. Every subset had its genomic DNA shared out evenly among several immunoSEQ plates. In the original processing: Filtering differed since immunoSEQ provided only junctions, with no quality scores. Some clones are missing from TCRdb's copy, which holds only in-frame ones; the method was immunoSEQ multiplex PCR. V, J and clone size are taken as reported in that table, and D and trimming were inferred from the DNA itself. This table has roughly 850,000 clones, 95% to 97% appearing once. CD8 cells regarded as naive lacked CD45RO, were positively chosen for CCR7, and omitted terminally differentiated effector memory CD45RA+ cells. The CDR3 length is 16 residues. CDR1 SEHNR and CDR2 FQNEAQ come from the germline V gene (reference sequence). V was cut by 1 base and J by 2 bases, with 13 bases left in between.

This receptor was obtained from a man between 25 and 39 years old in good health. The material sequenced was naive CD8+ T cells sorted from blood. The chain uses TRBV7-9 and TRBJ2-3; perhaps TRBD2 as D (6 bases). CDR3 in amino acids: CASSLVLAAITDTQYF. CDR3 nucleotides: TGTGCCAGCAGCTTAGTATTAGCGGCCATCACAGATACGCAGTATTTT.